Detailed here is one TCR beta chain. The sample originates from a study of control samples from healthy donors and cancer patients. Germline V gene sequence: CDR1 SNHLY, CDR2 FYNNEI. Trimming removed 5 bases from V and 9 bases from J, with 20 bases in between. The CDR3 has 16 residues. The protocol was immunoSEQ multiplex PCR, while the TCRdb copy is restricted to in-frame clones and leaves out a portion. This sample has tens of thousands of clones, with about 91% found just once. The receptor's source is a man aged 25 to 40 with colorectal cancer. Sequenced material: PBMCs. J is TRBJ1-6 and V is TRBV2, with D possibly matching TRBD1 (6 bases). The CDR3 nucleotides are TGTGCCAGCAGTCTCAGTCACAGGGTCAGGAGTTCACCCCTCCACTTT. As protein: CASSLSHRVRSSPLHF.